Shown below are 7 T cell receptor beta chains from a single sample sequenced in a study of T cell responses to AZD1222 COVID-19 vaccine. Assay used: immunoSEQ multiplex PCR; TCRdb lists only in-frame clones, some missing. The table lists 97,000 or so clones, approximately 89% of them singletons. The specimen was peripheral blood, collected 28 days after the second AZD1222 dose. The receptors stem from an adult who received the AZD1222 COVID-19 vaccine.

V usage is TRBV27 and J usage is TRBJ2-3, with TRBD2 matching over 11 bases. CDR3 length: 12 amino acids. After removal of 8 bases from V and 14 bases from J, the junction contained 9 bases not matched to a gene. Germline V lookup: CDR1 MNHEY, CDR2 SMNVEV (reference sequence). In DNA, the CDR3 is TGTGCCAGCGGGCCCTTAGCGGGAGGGAGGTATTTT. This gives the protein CASGPLAGGRYF.

The chain combines TRBV5-1 with TRBJ2-7; 13 bases agree with TRBD2. V lost 2 bases, J lost 4 bases, and 6 bases stayed unmatched. The CDR3 runs to 16 residues. CDR1 and CDR2 from the germline V gene are SGHRS and YFSETQ. CDR3: CASSFGTSGDLYEQYF. CDR3 bases: TGCGCCAGCAGCTTTGGGACTAGCGGGGACCTTTACGAGCAGTACTTC. Supplemented by reference TRBV5-1 and TRBJ2-7, the full variable domain reads KAGVTQTPRYLIKTRGQQVTLSCSPISGHRSVSWYQQTPGQGLQFLFEYFSETQRNKGNFPGRFSGRQFSNSRSEMNVSTLELGDSALYLCASSFGTSGDLYEQYFGPGTRLTVT.

V usage is TRBV30 and J usage is TRBJ2-7; 7 positions match TRBD1. In germline, CDR1 is GTSNPN, CDR2 SVGIG (reference sequence). This CDR3 has 12 residues. V gave up 3 bases and J gave up 4 bases; unmatched junction bases: 3. CDR3 nucleotides: TGTGCCTGGAGCCGACAGGGTTACGAGCAGTACTTC. As protein: CAWSRQGYEQYF.

The V call is TRBV27, the J call TRBJ2-2, with a possible D match to TRBD2 (6 bases). This CDR3 comprises 15 residues. V lost 8 bases to trimming and J lost 4 bases, with 17 bases between them. Germline V gene data show CDR1 as MNHEY and CDR2 as SMNVEV (reference sequence). CDR3 sequence reads: CASSTYGRPTGELFF. The CDR3 DNA reads as TGTGCCAGCTCTACTTACGGGAGACCCACCGGGGAGCTGTTTTTT.

The chain carries TRBV6-5 and TRBJ1-5; D not certain. CDR3 length: 12 residues. V was shortened by 6 bases and J by 9 bases, with 12 bases between the two germline ends. Germline V lookup: CDR1 MNHEY, CDR2 SVGAGI. CDR3 region: CASSPVPAPQHF. The CDR3, as DNA: TGTGCCAGCAGCCCAGTCCCTGCGCCCCAGCATTTT.

This chain joins TRBV25-1 and TRBJ2-1, with TRBD2 matching over 13 bases. Losses at the gene ends were 5 bases for V and 9 bases for J; bases not matched to a gene: 10. This CDR3 spans 16 amino acids. Germline V CDR1 and CDR2: MGHDK, SYGVNS. In nucleotides, the CDR3 is TGTGCCAGCAGTCACCGAGGACTAGCGGGAGATGTTGAGCAGTTCTTC. Protein sequence: CASSHRGLAGDVEQFF. The full variable domain, completed using reference TRBV25-1 and TRBJ2-1, is EADIYQTPRYLVIGTGKKITLECSQTMGHDKMYWYQQDPGMELHLIHYSYGVNSTEKGDLSSESTVSRIRTEHFPLTLESARPSHTSQYLCASSHRGLAGDVEQFFGPGTRLTVL.

This chain connects TRBV5-5 to TRBJ2-7; 8 nucleotides align to TRBD1. The CDR3 sequence is 17 residues long. The trim removed 0 bases at V and 9 bases at J, leaving 17 bases unmatched. Germline CDR1 is SGHKS and CDR2 is YYEKEE (reference sequence). In nucleotides, the CDR3 is TGTGCCAGCAGCTTGGGGGACAGGCCGTCCGAAAAAGAGATGCAGTACTTC. This gives the protein CASSLGDRPSEKEMQYF.